This T cell receptor beta chain was retrieved from a study of cytomegalovirus exposure and HLA in healthy donors. The V end lost 7 bases, the J end lost 0 bases, and 9 bases lay between the germline ends. This CDR3 has 14 residues. CDR1 ENHRY and CDR2 SYGVKD come from the germline V gene. The study ran its PCR with 60 Vbeta and 13 Jbeta primers. Sequenced by immunoSEQ multiplex PCR; TCRdb stores in-frame clones only, minus some. This sample contains roughly 82,000 clones. Sequences were obtained from PBMCs. This TCR was recovered from a woman between 55 and 75 years old in good health and CMV-seronegative. The chain links TRBV10-3 to TRBJ2-2; possibly TRBD2 for D (5 bases). The CDR3: CAIKAGPNTGELFF. The DNA of the CDR3 is TGTGCCATCAAGGCGGGCCCGAACACCGGGGAGCTGTTTTTT.